The entry that follows covers one T cell receptor beta chain sequence. Its antigen is still unknown. Trimming took off 0 bases at V and 4 bases at J, with 10 bases between the two ends. Germline CDR1 SEHNR, CDR2 FQNEAQ (reference sequence). The CDR3 loop spans 15 amino acids. The data derive from a study of cytomegalovirus exposure and HLA in healthy donors. The primer mix had 60 Vbeta and 13 Jbeta primers. Sequencing used immunoSEQ multiplex PCR; TCRdb keeps in-frame clones, though not all of them. The sample yields approximately 81,000 clones, around 80% seen once. Study-wide results and caveats: The sole available immune exposure information was CMV serostatus.

J is TRBJ2-1 and V is TRBV7-9; TRBD1 might be the D (6 bases). This TCR was sampled from a middle-aged man in good health and CMV-seropositive. The sequenced material came from PBMCs. The CDR3 sequence: CASSLAQGQYNEQFF. The CDR3 DNA reads as TGTGCCAGCAGCTTAGCACAGGGCCAATACAATGAGCAGTTCTTC.